The clone carrying this T cell receptor (beta chain) was detected only a few times. The antigen is undetermined. The data are from a study of beta chain features in type 1 diabetes. Study-wide points: Sequencing of cDNA might inflate the share of cells that strongly express TCR. Among all four CD4+ subsets, Type 1 diabetes patients had TCRB CDR3s that were moderately but significantly shorter. Patients showed naive, central memory and Treg TCRB repertoires that appeared more similar than those of healthy donors.

The germline CDR1 and CDR2 sequences are GTSNPN and SVGIG (reference sequence). The CDR3 is 13 residues long. Losses at the gene ends were 2 bases for V and 12 bases for J; bases not matched to a gene: 3. The investigators reverse transcribed all of the isolated RNA, so they sequenced expressed TCRB transcripts. Clones were read by immunoSEQ multiplex PCR, and TCRdb kept only the in-frame ones, dropping some. The profile covers about 370,000 clones, with roughly 16% appearing a single time and under 0.02% taken by the ten largest. Sorting of CD4+ naive, central memory, regulatory and stem cell-like memory cells was performed via CD45RO/CCR7/CD25/CD127/CD95/CD27.

This chain connects TRBV30 to TRBJ2-2; 13 nucleotides agree with TRBD2. The clonotype originates from a woman aged 18-29 years in good health. Sequencing used naive CD4+ T cells from blood. CDR3 nucleotide sequence: TGTGCCTGGAGTCGGACTAGCGGGAGTCAGCTGTTTTTT. Residues: CAWSRTSGSQLFF.